This TCR beta chain was identified during a study of T cell responses to AZD1222 COVID-19 vaccine. Study results and caveats: Possibly, clonal diversity was underestimated; donors were largely white British and included more females. The peak T cell response came first, and repertoires were sampled only after it. Epitopes outside B.1.351 and B.1.1.7 mutated regions reportedly drew nearly half of spike TCRs. An increase in Spike-specific TCR breadth and depth was observed after two AZD1222 doses.

Assay used: immunoSEQ multiplex PCR; TCRdb lists only in-frame clones, some missing. The repertoire holds some 130,000 clones, with 85% to 90% as singletons. Details on this clone: Its antigen remains unidentified.

Germline assignment: CDR1 LNHDA and CDR2 SQIVND (reference sequence). V was shortened by 2 bases and J by 13 bases, with 14 bases between the two germline ends. This CDR3 is built from 13 residues. The TCR was taken from an adult in good health. Sample: peripheral blood, taken on day 0 of AZD1222 vaccination. The V call is TRBV19, the J call TRBJ2-2, with D perhaps TRBD2 (5 bases). CDR3 bases: TGTGCCAGTAGTATACTTGAGGCTCGGGGGCTGTTTTTT. It is translated as CASSILEARGLFF.